The entry below gives a single TCR beta chain sequence along with its context. CDR3 length: 13 amino acids. V lost 5 bases and J lost 4, with 11 bases in between. Germline-derived CDR1 and CDR2 are SGHAT and FQNNGV. Clinicians diagnosed patients from clinical symptoms, serum thyroxine and TRAb, thyroid ultrasound and orbital computed tomography. Template material for amplifying TCR beta CDR3 regions consisted of RNA transcripts. HTBI primers were used for first-round RT-PCR of the TCR CDR3. TCRdb reprocessed the multiplex PCR reads via MiXCR and lists one record per CDR3 protein. The sample yields approximately 400,000 distinct CDR3 sequences, 15% to 17% seen once. These data are taken from a study of T cells in Graves' hyperthyroidism and ophthalmopathy.

Specimen: blood. The chain carries TRBV11-2 and TRBJ1-1, with a possible D match to TRBD1 (6 bases). This receptor was identified in a woman under 30 with Graves' hyperthyroidism. Here the CDR3 reads CASSLTDSTEAFF. The CDR3 region has the DNA TGTGCCAGCAGCCTGACGGACAGCACTGAAGCTTTCTTT.